Described below is a single T cell receptor (beta chain) sequence and its context. Its specificity is unknown. The junction shows a germline mismatch at one end, possibly a read error. The sample originates from a study of T-cell memory formation after mild COVID-19. Constant-segment-primed 5'RACE gave TCR alpha and TCR beta cDNA libraries with sample barcodes and UMIs. TCRdb itself ran the 5' RACE reads through MiXCR, one entry per CDR3 protein. The table shows hundreds of thousands of distinct CDR3 sequences, with around 15% occurring only once. General study findings and limits: Contracting CD4+ clones were located mainly in CM and EM, and CD8+ clones in EMRA. Balance between CD4 and CD8 was seen in clones contracting day 15 to 85, and a CD4+ lean was seen in later expanders. Second-wave clones peaking on day 37 lacked confirmed SARS-CoV-2 specificity.

The germline V gene has CDR1 MNHEY and CDR2 SMNVEV (reference sequence). The CDR3 spans 16 residues. V gene TRBV27 combines with J gene TRBJ1-5; D may be TRBD1 (6 bases). This clonotype originated in a man younger than 30 who had mild COVID-19 (a few samples of this study predate the infection). Cell type and time point are not known. Input material: PBMCs or a T cell subset sorted from them (not recorded which). The CDR3 coding sequence is TGTGCCAGCGGTTTAAGGTCGGGGGCGAATAATCAGCCCCAGCATTTT. This translates into CASGLRSGANNQPQHF.